Shown below are 14 T cell receptor beta chains from a single sample sequenced in a study of CD8 T cells in Susac syndrome. The RNA, about 0.5 to 1 ug, was put through reverse transcription using random hexamers. TCRdb processed the immunoSEQ multiplex PCR reads anew with MiXCR; each CDR3 protein has one entry. The sample gives roughly 400,000 distinct CDR3 sequences, 85% to 90% of which show up once; more than 0.09% is in the top ten. The sample consisted of CD8+ T cells from PBMCs. The source is a human donor with multiple sclerosis.

V gene TRBV19 combines with J gene TRBJ1-5; 7 positions agree with TRBD1. V shed 4 bases, J shed 1 base, and the junction held 4 bases outside the gene matches. CDR3 length equals 15 residues. The V gene's germline CDR1 is LNHDA and CDR2 SQIVND (reference sequence). The CDR3, as DNA: TGTGCCAGTAGTACCCAGGGACAGAGCAATCAGCCCCAGCATTTT. Translation: CASSTQGQSNQPQHF.

The rearrangement links TRBV6-1 to TRBJ1-2; D gene ambiguous. Trimming took off 5 bases at V and 3 bases at J, with 16 bases between the two ends. The CDR3 runs to 15 residues. Germline V gene data show CDR1 as MNHNS and CDR2 as SASEGT. The CDR3 DNA sequence: TGTGCCAGCAGTCCCCTCCACGGGAGCCACTATGGCTACACCTTC. Amino acid sequence: CASSPLHGSHYGYTF.

The chain combines TRBV2 with TRBJ2-3; perhaps TRBD1 as D (6 bases). The CDR3 totals 15 residues. CDR1 and CDR2 (germline): SNHLY, FYNNEI. V was trimmed by 10 bases and J by 1 base, leaving 18 bases between them. CDR3 in DNA: TGTGCCACCGAGACATGGGCAGGGGGCACAGATACGCAGTATTTT. Amino acids: CATETWAGGTDTQYF.

The rearrangement uses TRBV7-8 and TRBJ2-1; tentative D call: TRBD1 (6 bases). The CDR3 is 17 residues long. V was clipped by 1 base and J by 2 bases, with 15 bases between them. The germline V gene has CDR1 SGHVS and CDR2 FQNEAQ. CDR3 loop: CASSLGFPGATYNEQFF. In DNA form, the CDR3 reads TGTGCCAGCAGCTTAGGGTTCCCAGGGGCCACCTACAATGAGCAGTTCTTC.

This sequence joins TRBV12-5 and TRBJ2-2, with TRBD2 identical over 8 bases. The CDR3 has 17 residues. In germline, CDR1 is LGHNT, CDR2 FRNRAP. The junction had 9 bases not matched to a gene; V was cut back by 2 bases and J by 4 bases. The CDR3 DNA sequence: TGTGCTAGTGGTTTGAGACCGGGACTAGGTATCACCGGGGAGCTGTTTTTT. It yields the protein CASGLRPGLGITGELFF. Variable domain in full (rest from reference TRBV12-5 and TRBJ2-2): DARVTQTPRHKVTEMGQEVTMRCQPILGHNTVFWYRQTMMQGLELLAYFRNRAPLDDSGMPKDRFSAEMPDATLATLKIQPSEPRDSAVYFCASGLRPGLGITGELFFGEGSRLTVL.

This clonotype has only one observation. The chain recombines TRBV27 with TRBJ1-4; D perhaps matches TRBD1 (5 bases). Between the trimmed V and J ends, which lost 1 base and 8 bases, there was a span of 11 bases. There are 14 residues in the CDR3. Germline-derived CDR1 and CDR2 are MNHEY and SMNVEV (reference sequence). The CDR3 region is CASSLWGGFEKLFF. The CDR3 DNA follows: TGTGCCAGCAGTTTATGGGGCGGATTCGAAAAACTGTTTTTT. Variable domain in full (rest from reference TRBV27 and TRBJ1-4): EAQVTQNPRYLITVTGKKLTVTCSQNMNHEYMSWYRQDPGLGLRQIYYSMNVEVTDKGDVPEGYKVSRKEKRNFPLILESPSPNQTSLYFCASSLWGGFEKLFFGSGTQLSVL.

Concerning this clonotype: A read error may account for a junction end that differs from germline. The rearrangement links TRBV2 to TRBJ2-5, with a tentative D call TRBD2 (7 bases). CDR1 SNHLY and CDR2 FYNNEI come from the germline V gene. The CDR3 sequence is 15 residues long. CDR3 sequence: CANSEFGGRGETQYF. CDR3 DNA sequence: TGTGCCAACAGTGAGTTCGGGGGGCGCGGGGAGACCCAGTACTTC.

The chain combines TRBV5-1 with TRBJ2-1; no definite D call. The CDR3 length is 12 residues. Trimming cost V 2 bases and J 8 bases, with 8 bases left between them. CDR1 and CDR2 (germline): SGHRS, YFSETQ. CDR3: CASSFRLDEQFF. In nucleotides, the CDR3 is TGCGCCAGCAGCTTCCGACTTGATGAGCAGTTCTTC.

The rearrangement uses TRBV28 and TRBJ1-2; TRBD1 might be the D (5 bases). CDR1 is MDHEN, CDR2 SYDVKM, per germline. The V gene lost 6 bases and the J gene lost 4 bases, with 18 bases spanning the gap. CDR3 length: 15 residues. CDR3 sequence reads: CASRKGPILGYGYTF. The DNA for the CDR3 is TGTGCCAGCAGGAAGGGACCCATCCTCGGCTATGGCTACACCTTC.

This chain uses TRBV10-3 with TRBJ2-1; D is tentatively TRBD1 or TRBD2 (5 bases each). The CDR3 runs 17 residues. Germline V CDR1 and CDR2: ENHRY, SYGVKD. V was trimmed by 0 bases and J by 0 bases, leaving 12 bases between them. The CDR3 region has the DNA TGTGCCATCAGTGAGTCCTCCTCAGGGAGCTCCTACAATGAGCAGTTCTTC. Protein product: CAISESSSGSSYNEQFF.

V usage is TRBV4-1 and J usage is TRBJ2-2; D gene uncertain. The CDR3 runs to 14 residues. V lost 1 base and J lost 4, with 7 bases in between. Germline values: CDR1 MGHRA, CDR2 YSYEKL. The CDR3: CASSQGWGTGELFF. The CDR3 DNA reads TGCGCCAGCAGCCAAGGGTGGGGCACCGGGGAGCTGTTTTTT.

The gene calls are TRBV30 and TRBJ1-1, with D perhaps matching TRBD1 (6 bases). V was clipped by 0 bases and J by 6 bases, with 8 bases between them. Per germline, CDR1 GTSNPN and CDR2 SVGIG (reference sequence). This CDR3 is 12 amino acids long. The DNA for the CDR3 is TGTGCCTGGAGTGTCCGGACAGCTGAAGCTTTCTTT. This codes for CAWSVRTAEAFF.

The V gene is TRBV27, the J gene TRBJ2-2; TRBD2 agrees at 7 bases. The CDR3 extends over 12 amino acids. The trim removed 8 bases at V and 7 bases at J, leaving 4 bases unmatched. Per the germline V gene, CDR1 is MNHEY and CDR2 is SMNVEV (reference sequence). CDR3 region: CASGSGGGELFF. In DNA, the CDR3 is TGTGCCAGCGGGTCGGGAGGCGGGGAGCTGTTTTTT.

This chain links TRBV19 with TRBJ2-1, with TRBD2 as a possible D gene (6 bases). Trimming removed 7 bases at V and 7 bases at J, with 14 bases between. Germline values: CDR1 LNHDA, CDR2 SQIVND (reference sequence). This CDR3 spans 13 amino acids. The CDR3 spells CASTTSGVNEQFF. The CDR3 nucleotides are TGTGCCAGTACCACATCGGGGGTAAATGAGCAGTTCTTC.